A selection of T cell receptor beta chains follows, all from one sample in a study of blood T cell repertoires in COVID-19. TCRdb's table, derived via immunoSEQ multiplex PCR, lists solely in-frame clones and lacks some. The profile covers about 110,000 clones, with around 78% appearing a single time and 6% to 6.5% taken by the ten largest. Specimen: peripheral blood. These TCRs come from a man older than 75 with COVID-19, enrolled during active disease. Both conserved end residues are part of each CDR3. Fields, in order: D gene, J gene, V gene, CDR3 DNA, CDR3 protein. D genes are given only for firm matches.

. | TRBJ2-1 | TRBV21-1 | TGTGCCAGCAGCACAAGTGGACTAGGTATCTACAATGAGCAGTTCTTC | CASSTSGLGIYNEQFF
TRBD2 | TRBJ2-7 | TRBV7-2 | TGTGCCAGCAGCTTAGGGCTAGCGGGGTCCTACGAGCAGTACTTC | CASSLGLAGSYEQYF
. | TRBJ1-2 | TRBV3-1/TRBV3-2 | TGTGCCAGCAGCCAAGGGCAAGACAGGCCTTATGGCTACACCTTC | CASSQGQDRPYGYTF
. | TRBJ2-4 | TRBV3-1/TRBV3-2 | TGTGCCAGCAGCCGGCGACTAGCCAAAAACATTCAGTACTTC | CASSRRLAKNIQYF
. | TRBJ2-3 | TRBV3-1/TRBV3-2 | TGTGCCAGCAGCCAGTCGGGGACAGATACGCAGTATTTT | CASSQSGTDTQYF
. | TRBJ1-6 | TRBV28 | TGTGCCAGCAGTTTAACTGCGAGGGACTCCTATAATTCACCCCTCCACTTT | CASSLTARDSYNSPLHF
. | TRBJ2-5 | TRBV12-2 | TGTGCAAGTCGCTTTTATAGCGGGAGGGAACTTTCGGAGGAGACCCAGTACTTC | CASRFYSGRELSEETQYF
. | TRBJ2-1 | TRBV6-6 | TGTGCCGTCCTCAGGGGGACTAGTAGGTTCTTC | CAVLRGTSRFF
. | TRBJ2-5 | TRBV5-1 | TGCGCCAGCAGCCCTGGCTCGCCCCAAGAGACCCAGTACTTC | CASSPGSPQETQYF
TRBD1 | TRBJ2-7 | TRBV7-9 | TGTGCCAGCAGCTTATTGCGGACAGGGGTGTACGAGCAGTACTTC | CASSLLRTGVYEQYF
TRBD1 | TRBJ1-4 | TRBV7-3 | TGTGCCAGCAGGGACAGGGGGCTGACTAATGAAAAACTGTTTTTT | CASRDRGLTNEKLFF
TRBD1 | TRBJ1-4 | TRBV7-2 | TGTGCCAGCAGTCTTACAGGGGGCATAACTAATGAAAAACTGTTTTTT | CASSLTGGITNEKLFF
TRBD1 | TRBJ2-1 | TRBV6-5 | TGTGCCAGCAGGGGGACAGTAAACTCCTACAATGAGCAGTTCTTC | CASRGTVNSYNEQFF